This T cell receptor beta chain came from a study of OX40 agonist ivuxolimab in advanced cancers. Broader study findings: Expanded clones belonging to CD8+ T cells outnumbered, on average, those of CD4+.

Trimming removed 7 bases at V and 5 bases at J, with 15 bases between. Germline V gene data show CDR1 as SNHLY and CDR2 as FYNNEI. There are 14 residues in the CDR3. Profiling relied on immunoSEQ multiplex PCR, and the TCRdb table lists in-frame clones only, not all of them. The sample yields tens of thousands of clones, more than 80% seen once. With regard to this clone: Its target is not known.

This TCR came from an adult with an advanced solid tumor such as melanoma, head and neck, liver or kidney cancer. The specimen was CD4+ or CD8+ T cells sorted from blood, collected in a trial of the OX40 agonist ivuxolimab. This chain connects TRBV2 to TRBJ2-1; D is perhaps TRBD2 (5 bases). CDR3 sequence: CASTQGRSNNEQFF. CDR3 sequence (DNA): TGTGCCAGCACCCAAGGGAGATCCAACAATGAGCAGTTCTTC.